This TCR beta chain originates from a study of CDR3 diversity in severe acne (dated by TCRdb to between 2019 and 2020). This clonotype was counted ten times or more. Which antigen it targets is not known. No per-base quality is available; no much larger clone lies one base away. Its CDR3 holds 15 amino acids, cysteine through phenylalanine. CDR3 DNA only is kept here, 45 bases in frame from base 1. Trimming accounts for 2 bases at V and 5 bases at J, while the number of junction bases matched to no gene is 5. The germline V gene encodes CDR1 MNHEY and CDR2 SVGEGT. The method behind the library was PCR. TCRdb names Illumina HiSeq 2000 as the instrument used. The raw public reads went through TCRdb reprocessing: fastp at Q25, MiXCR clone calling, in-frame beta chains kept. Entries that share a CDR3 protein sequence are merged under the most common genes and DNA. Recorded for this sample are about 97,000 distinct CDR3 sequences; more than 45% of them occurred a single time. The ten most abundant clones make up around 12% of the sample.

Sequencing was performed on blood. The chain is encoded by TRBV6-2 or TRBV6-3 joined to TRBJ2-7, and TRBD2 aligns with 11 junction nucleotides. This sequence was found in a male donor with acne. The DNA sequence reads TGTGCCAGCAGTTACCCACTAGCGGGAGACGACGAGCAGTACTTC. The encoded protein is CASSYPLAGDDEQYF.